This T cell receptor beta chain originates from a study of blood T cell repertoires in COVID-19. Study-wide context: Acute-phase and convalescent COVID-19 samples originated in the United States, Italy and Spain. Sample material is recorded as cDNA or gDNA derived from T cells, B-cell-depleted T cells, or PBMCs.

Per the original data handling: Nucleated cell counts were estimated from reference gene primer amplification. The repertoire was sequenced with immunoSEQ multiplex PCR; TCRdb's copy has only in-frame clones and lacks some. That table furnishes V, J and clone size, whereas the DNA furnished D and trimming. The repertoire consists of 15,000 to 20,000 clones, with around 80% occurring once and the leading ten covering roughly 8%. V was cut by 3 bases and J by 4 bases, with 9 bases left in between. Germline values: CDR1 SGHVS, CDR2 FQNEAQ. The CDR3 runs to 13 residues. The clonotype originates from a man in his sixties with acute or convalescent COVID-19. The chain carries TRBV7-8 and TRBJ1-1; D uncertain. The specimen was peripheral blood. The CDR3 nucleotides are TGTGCCAGCAGCTTCCAGGCAGGCACTGAAGCTTTCTTT. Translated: CASSFQAGTEAFF. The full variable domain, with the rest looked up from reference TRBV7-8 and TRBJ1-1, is GAGVSQSPRYKVAKRGQDVALRCDPISGHVSLFWYQQALGQGPEFLTYFQNEAQLDKSGLPSDRFFAERPEGSVSTLKIQRTQQEDSAVYLCASSFQAGTEAFFGQGTRLTVV.